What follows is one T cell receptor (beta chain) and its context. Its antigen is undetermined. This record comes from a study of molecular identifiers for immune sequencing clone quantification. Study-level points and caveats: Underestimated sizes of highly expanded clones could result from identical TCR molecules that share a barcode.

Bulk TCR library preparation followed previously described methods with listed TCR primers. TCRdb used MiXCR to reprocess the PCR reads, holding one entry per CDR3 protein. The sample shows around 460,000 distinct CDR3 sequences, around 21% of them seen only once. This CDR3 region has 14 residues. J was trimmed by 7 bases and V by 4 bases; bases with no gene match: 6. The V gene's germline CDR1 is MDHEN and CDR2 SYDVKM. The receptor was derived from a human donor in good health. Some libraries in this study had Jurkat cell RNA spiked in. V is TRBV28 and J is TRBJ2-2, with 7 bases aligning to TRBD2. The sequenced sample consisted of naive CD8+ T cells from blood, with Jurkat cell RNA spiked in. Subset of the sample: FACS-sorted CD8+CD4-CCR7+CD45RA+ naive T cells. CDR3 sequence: CASSWGGWSGELFF. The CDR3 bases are TGTGCCAGCAGTTGGGGAGGGTGGAGCGGGGAGCTGTTTTTT.